This T cell receptor beta chain was identified during a study of shared clonotypes between healthy human individuals. CD45RO-negative, CCR7-selected cells formed the naive CD8 fraction, which excluded terminally differentiated effector memory CD45RA+ cells. This CDR3 has 17 residues. In germline, CDR1 is SGHDN, CDR2 FVKESK. With 11 bases clipped from V and 6 bases from J, the junction kept 25 bases outside the gene matches. TCRdb's table, derived via immunoSEQ multiplex PCR, lists solely in-frame clones and lacks some. Of about 590,000 clones in the sample, over 95% were seen once. The sample was naive CD8+ T cells sorted from blood. The chain combines TRBV14 with TRBJ2-7; 7 nucleotides align to TRBD1. The receptor was isolated from a woman aged 25-40 years in good health. The CDR3 sequence is CAPTERTGTALPGEQYF. The CDR3 region has the DNA TGTGCCCCCACGGAGCGAACCGGGACAGCCTTGCCGGGCGAGCAGTACTTC.